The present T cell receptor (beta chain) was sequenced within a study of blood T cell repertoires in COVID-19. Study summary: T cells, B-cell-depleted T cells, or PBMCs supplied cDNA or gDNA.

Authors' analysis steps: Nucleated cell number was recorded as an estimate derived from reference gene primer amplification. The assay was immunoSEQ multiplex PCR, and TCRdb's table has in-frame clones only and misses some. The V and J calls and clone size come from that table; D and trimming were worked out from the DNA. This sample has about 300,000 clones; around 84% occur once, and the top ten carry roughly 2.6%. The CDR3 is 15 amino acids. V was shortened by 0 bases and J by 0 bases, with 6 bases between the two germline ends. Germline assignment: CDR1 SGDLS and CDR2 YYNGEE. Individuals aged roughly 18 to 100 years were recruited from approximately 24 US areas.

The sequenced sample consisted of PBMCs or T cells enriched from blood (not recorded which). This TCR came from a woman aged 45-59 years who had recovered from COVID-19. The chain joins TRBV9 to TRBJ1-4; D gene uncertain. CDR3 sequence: CASSVGATTNEKLFF. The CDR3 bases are TGTGCCAGCAGCGTAGGGGCAACAACTAATGAAAAACTGTTTTTT.